In this sample, the clone carrying this TCR beta chain turned up many times. These data come from a study of T cell repertoires in cytomegalovirus infection. Germline V gives CDR1 SGHAT, CDR2 FQNNGV. The CDR3 is 19 residues long. Losses at the gene ends were 1 base for V and 2 bases for J; bases not matched to a gene: 9. TCRdb fed the reads into MiXCR, producing one record per CDR3 protein. Counted here are approximately 500,000 distinct CDR3 sequences, 15% to 20% occurring once; the ten biggest clones make up roughly a quarter. The TCR sequence derives from a human donor in good health (CMV status not recorded). Some clones in this sample may be carry-over from other donors' samples. The chain couples TRBV11-2 to TRBJ2-1; 12 nucleotides match TRBD2. Sequenced material: CD8+ T cells from PBMCs. CDR3 DNA sequence: TGTGCCAGCAGCTTAGCACCTCCGACTAGCGGGAGTCCCTACAATGAGCAGTTCTTC. Protein sequence: CASSLAPPTSGSPYNEQFF.